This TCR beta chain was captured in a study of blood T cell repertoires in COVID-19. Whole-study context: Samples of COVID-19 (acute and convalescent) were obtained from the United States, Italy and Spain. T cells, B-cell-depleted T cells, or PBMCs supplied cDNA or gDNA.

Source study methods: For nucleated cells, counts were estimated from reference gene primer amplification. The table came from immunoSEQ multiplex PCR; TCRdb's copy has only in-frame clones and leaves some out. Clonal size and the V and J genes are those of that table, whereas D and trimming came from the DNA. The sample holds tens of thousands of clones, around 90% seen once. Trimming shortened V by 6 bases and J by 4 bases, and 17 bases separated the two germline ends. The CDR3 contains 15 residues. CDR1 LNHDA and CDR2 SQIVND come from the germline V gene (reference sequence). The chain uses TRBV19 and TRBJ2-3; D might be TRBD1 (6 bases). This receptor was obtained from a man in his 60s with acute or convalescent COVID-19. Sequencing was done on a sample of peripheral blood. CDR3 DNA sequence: TGTGCCAGTAGCCGTTTCTTTGGGGGCTCAGATACGCAGTATTTT. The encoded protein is CASSRFFGGSDTQYF.